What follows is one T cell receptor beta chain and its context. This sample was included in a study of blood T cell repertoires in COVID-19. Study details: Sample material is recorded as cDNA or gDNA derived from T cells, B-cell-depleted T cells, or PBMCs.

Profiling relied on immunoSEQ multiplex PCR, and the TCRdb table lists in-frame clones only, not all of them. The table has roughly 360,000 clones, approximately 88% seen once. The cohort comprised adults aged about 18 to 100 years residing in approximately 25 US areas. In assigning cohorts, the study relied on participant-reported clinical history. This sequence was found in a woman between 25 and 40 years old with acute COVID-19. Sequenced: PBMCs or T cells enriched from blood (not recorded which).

The CDR3 loop reads CASSLSTGQEFNYGYTF. CDR3 nucleotides: TGTGCCAGCAGCTTGAGTACAGGGCAGGAATTTAACTATGGCTACACCTTC. The chain recombines TRBV5-4 with TRBJ1-2, with TRBD1 as a possible D gene (6 bases). The CDR3 sequence is 17 residues long. The germline gives CDR1 SGHNT, CDR2 YYREEE (reference sequence). With 1 base removed from V and 1 base from J, the gap between germline ends came to 17 bases.